This entry describes one TCR beta chain. Libraries were prepared by immunoSEQ multiplex PCR; TCRdb keeps only in-frame clonotypes and omits some of them. The sample comprises 140,000 to 150,000 clones, about nine tenths of which are singletons, and about 4% rests with the top ten. The sample is drawn from a study of blood T cell repertoires in COVID-19. Shortly before study entry, within 2 weeks, exposed participants had met a COVID-19 case. After removal of 4 bases from V and 4 bases from J, the junction contained 3 bases not matched to a gene. The length of the CDR3 is 14 residues. Looked up from germline, CDR1 is SEHNR and CDR2 is FQNEAQ (reference sequence).

This chain joins TRBV7-9 and TRBJ1-4; TRBD1 matches at 7 bases. Specimen: PBMCs or T cells enriched from blood (not recorded which). The clonotype was recovered from a woman in her 40s who had been exposed to COVID-19. As DNA, the CDR3 is TGTGCCAGCAGCTCCGGGACAGATAATGAAAAACTGTTTTTT. Its translation: CASSSGTDNEKLFF.